Sequencing of this T cell receptor beta chain was carried out in a study of cytomegalovirus exposure and HLA in healthy donors. Study-level findings and limits: Some TCR beta chains (about 170 of them) were listed as cytomegalovirus-associated. A few of the chains that were CMV-associated were confirmed in vitro to be specific for CMV antigens.

With respect to this clone: No antigen is known for it.

Both 60 Vbeta primers and 13 Jbeta primers went into the PCR. Clones were sequenced by immunoSEQ multiplex PCR, and TCRdb holds only the in-frame ones, with some missing. The sample carries some 180,000 clones, 79% recorded once. Trimming left V 5 bases short and J 0 bases short, with 8 bases between. The CDR3 totals 14 residues. Germline values: CDR1 SGHVS, CDR2 FNYEAQ. Sequenced sample: PBMCs. The chain couples TRBV7-6 to TRBJ2-1; unclear D gene. This clonotype was sampled from a woman younger than 45 in good health and CMV-seropositive. The CDR3 region has the DNA TGTGCCAGCAGCCGCGCAAGCTCCTACAATGAGCAGTTCTTC. This codes for CASSRASSYNEQFF.